These 29 T cell receptor beta chains came from one sample sequenced in a study of a mutant IDH1 vaccine in newly diagnosed glioma. These TCRs are of unknown antigen specificity. Stated time point: week 11, during vaccination. Every vaccination contained 300 ug of the mutant IDH1 20-mer peptide and was paired with topical imiquimod. The protocol was immunoSEQ multiplex PCR, while the TCRdb copy is restricted to in-frame clones and leaves out a portion. The sample has 38,000 or so clones, roughly 80% seen once. Specimen: peripheral blood mononuclear cells (PBMCs), collected from a glioma patient whose treatment included an IDH1 peptide vaccine. The receptors were gathered from a woman between 25 and 40 years old with glioma. Some clones in this sample may be carry-over from other donors' samples.

This chain joins TRBV4-2 and TRBJ1-5; D perhaps matches TRBD1 (5 bases). Germline lookup yields CDR1 LGHNA and CDR2 YNFKEQ. Trimming removed 0 bases from V and 5 bases from J, with 11 bases in between. This CDR3 is built from 15 residues. CDR3 in DNA: TGTGCCAGCAGCCAAGATTCGGGGGAATATCAGCCCCAGCATTTT. Translating it yields CASSQDSGEYQPQHF.

This sequence joins TRBV7-6 and TRBJ2-5; D unclear. This CDR3 contains 13 residues. V was clipped by 2 bases and J by 5 bases, with 9 bases between them. Germline loops: CDR1 SGHVS, CDR2 FNYEAQ. The CDR3 coding sequence is TGTGCCAGCAGCTTAAACAGTGGGGAGACCCAGTACTTC. The encoded protein is CASSLNSGETQYF.

The gene calls are TRBV5-6 and TRBJ1-1, with D possibly matching TRBD1 (5 bases). Germline loops: CDR1 SGHDT, CDR2 YYEEEE. The CDR3 has 12 residues. V lost 1 base to trimming and J lost 9 bases, with 10 bases between them. CDR3: CASSLNRNQAFF. As DNA, the CDR3 is TGTGCCAGCAGCTTGAACAGGAACCAAGCTTTCTTT.

This clone has just one count. Here the CDR3 reads CASSPAQNTEAFF. The CDR3 DNA sequence: TGTGCCAGCTCACCAGCGCAGAACACTGAAGCTTTCTTT. The chain joins TRBV18 to TRBJ1-1; no firm D call. The CDR3 loop spans 13 amino acids. The V gene's germline CDR1 is KGHSH and CDR2 LQKENI. Trimming took off 2 bases at V and 1 base at J, with 5 bases between the two ends.

The chain is built from TRBV14 and TRBJ2-1; D gene uncertain. This CDR3 spans 15 amino acids. Germline-derived CDR1 and CDR2 are SGHDN and FVKESK. V gave up 1 base and J gave up 14 bases, with 21 bases separating them. As DNA, the CDR3 is TGTGCCAGCAGCCAAGCGGCGGATCTTCATTCAGGCGAGTTCTTC. Translating it yields CASSQAADLHSGEFF.

This chain links TRBV29-1 with TRBJ2-1; tentatively, D is TRBD2 (6 bases). Germline loops: CDR1 SQVTM, CDR2 ANQGSEA. V was cut by 4 bases and J by 3 bases, with 10 bases left in between. CDR3 length: 13 residues. The chain's CDR3 is CSVVSGLYNEQFF. The CDR3 nucleotides read TGCAGCGTTGTCTCGGGACTCTACAATGAGCAGTTCTTC.

CDR3 coding DNA: TGCGCCAGCAGCCAATCGATTGGCACAGTTAATCAGCCCCAGCATTTT. Translation: CASSQSIGTVNQPQHF. The rearrangement joins TRBV4-1 to TRBJ1-5; D gene ambiguous. The V end was cut by 2 bases, the J end by 4 bases, with 15 bases between. The CDR3 contains 16 residues. The germline V gene encodes CDR1 MGHRA and CDR2 YSYEKL.

The chain links TRBV2 to TRBJ2-1; a possible D gene is TRBD2 (5 bases). This CDR3 is built from 14 residues. CDR1 is SNHLY, CDR2 FYNNEI, per germline. The V and J ends lost 2 bases and 5 bases respectively, with 10 bases between them. The CDR3 DNA is TGTGCCAGCAGTGAAAGTCCCGGGGACAATGAGCAGTTCTTC. Encoded protein: CASSESPGDNEQFF.

The chain links TRBV4-1 to TRBJ1-4, with 9 positions matching TRBD1. This CDR3 has 16 residues. Germline V lookup: CDR1 MGHRA, CDR2 YSYEKL. The V segment lost 1 base and the J segment 6 bases; nucleotides outside the gene matches: 6. CDR3: CASSQGLGQGDEKLFF. DNA of the CDR3: TGCGCCAGCAGCCAAGGCCTGGGACAGGGCGATGAAAAACTGTTTTTT.

This clone was counted between two and nine times. The chain couples TRBV19 to TRBJ1-1; perhaps TRBD1 as D (5 bases). Germline V gene data show CDR1 as LNHDA and CDR2 as SQIVND (reference sequence). CDR3 size: 14 residues. The V end was cut by 1 base, the J end by 1 base, with 7 bases between. As DNA, the CDR3 is TGTGCCAGTAGTATAGGCACAGGGAACACTGAAGCTTTCTTT. This gives the protein CASSIGTGNTEAFF.

The chain links TRBV29-1 to TRBJ2-4; unclear D gene. Per the germline V gene, CDR1 is SQVTM and CDR2 is ANQGSEA. The CDR3 is 11 residues long. The ends were cut back, 7 bases at V and 9 bases at J, with 13 bases in the middle. The chain's CDR3 is CSGEKGVIQYF. For the CDR3, the DNA is TGCAGCGGTGAGAAGGGTGTCATTCAGTACTTC.

The chain has TRBV7-9 and TRBJ2-7; D gene ambiguous. CDR1 SEHNR and CDR2 FQNEAQ come from the germline V gene (reference sequence). The CDR3 has 15 amino acids. Between the trimmed V and J ends, which lost 5 bases and 4 bases, there was a span of 18 bases. Written as DNA, the CDR3 is TGTGCCAGCAGCCCAGACAATAGACACCTTTACGAGCAGTACTTC. Translating gives CASSPDNRHLYEQYF.

Here the CDR3 DNA reads TGTGCCAGTAGTCGGGGCCGGGACAGGGTCGAAGATACGCAGTATTTT. Translation gives CASSRGRDRVEDTQYF. The chain combines TRBV19 with TRBJ2-3; 9 positions agree with TRBD1. Germline V lookup: CDR1 LNHDA, CDR2 SQIVND (reference sequence). The CDR3 contains 16 residues. With V trimmed by 5 bases and J by 5 bases, 11 bases remained unmatched. The entire variable domain, with the rest obtained from reference TRBV19 and TRBJ2-3, is as follows: DGGITQSPKYLFRKEGQNVTLSCEQNLNHDAMYWYRQDPGQGLRLIYYSQIVNDFQKGDIAEGYSVSREKKESFPLTVTSAQKNPTAFYLCASSRGRDRVEDTQYFGPGTRLTVL.

The chain combines TRBV27 with TRBJ1-2; no definite D call. Trimming left V 5 bases short and J 7 bases short, with 14 bases between. CDR1 is MNHEY, CDR2 SMNVEV, per germline (reference sequence). This CDR3 is built from 13 residues. The CDR3 nucleotides are TGTGCCAGCAGTACTTCCCGGACGGCTGGCTACACCTTC. Translating it yields CASSTSRTAGYTF.

The chain couples TRBV11-3 to TRBJ2-6, with D possibly TRBD1 on 6 matching bases. CDR1 is SGHNT, CDR2 YENEEA, per germline. The CDR3 loop spans 18 amino acids. V dropped 5 bases and J dropped 0 bases, with 17 bases sitting between them. This chain's CDR3 is CASSVSRGQSSGANVLTF. CDR3 nucleotide sequence: TGTGCCAGCAGCGTAAGCAGGGGCCAGAGCTCTGGGGCCAACGTCCTGACTTTC.

This rearrangement joins TRBV7-9 to TRBJ2-3, with D possibly being TRBD1 (5 bases). In germline, CDR1 is SEHNR, CDR2 FQNEAQ (reference sequence). The CDR3 covers 13 residues. V lost 2 bases and J 6 bases, leaving 9 bases between the germline ends. CDR3 nucleotides: TGTGCCAGCAGCTTAACCCAGGGCGATACGCAGTATTTT. As protein: CASSLTQGDTQYF.

The chain combines TRBV5-1 with TRBJ2-1; 8 positions match TRBD2. The germline CDR1 and CDR2 sequences are SGHRS and YFSETQ. This CDR3 is built from 15 residues. The J segment lost 9 bases and the V segment lost 2 bases, leaving 10 bases of the junction unmatched. The CDR3 coding sequence is TGCGCCAGCAGCTTCGACGGGAGGGCCGGTGGTGAGCAGTTCTTC. Its protein product is CASSFDGRAGGEQFF. Supplemented by reference TRBV5-1 and TRBJ2-1, the full variable domain reads KAGVTQTPRYLIKTRGQQVTLSCSPISGHRSVSWYQQTPGQGLQFLFEYFSETQRNKGNFPGRFSGRQFSNSRSEMNVSTLELGDSALYLCASSFDGRAGGEQFFGPGTRLTVL.

V gene TRBV4-1 combines with J gene TRBJ2-5, with 7 bases matching TRBD2. J lost 5 bases, V lost 5 bases, and 11 bases had no gene match. The CDR3 is 15 amino acids. CDR1 and CDR2 from the germline V gene are MGHRA and YSYEKL. The CDR3 DNA sequence: TGCGCCAGCAGCTTACGCCCCGGGGGAGGGGAGACCCAGTACTTC. Its translation: CASSLRPGGGETQYF.

This clone is a singleton in its sample. This chain connects TRBV18 to TRBJ2-2, with TRBD1 identical over 7 bases. The ends lost 4 bases at V and 2 bases at J; junction bases unmatched: 4. The CDR3 extends over 15 amino acids. CDR1 and CDR2 from the germline V gene are KGHSH and LQKENI. CDR3 amino acids: CASSLGQANTGELFF. Here the CDR3 DNA reads TGTGCCAGCTCACTTGGACAGGCAAACACCGGGGAGCTGTTTTTT.

The chain uses TRBV7-9 and TRBJ2-7; D may be TRBD1 (6 bases). Trimming pared 5 bases from V and 2 bases from J, leaving 16 bases between. CDR1 is SEHNR, CDR2 FQNEAQ, per germline (reference sequence). The CDR3 length is 15 residues. DNA of the CDR3: TGTGCCAGCAGCCAAAGCATGTCAGGGGCCTACGAGCAGTACTTC. It specifies CASSQSMSGAYEQYF.

The chain employs TRBV19 and TRBJ2-5; possibly TRBD1 for D (6 bases). In germline, CDR1 is LNHDA, CDR2 SQIVND (reference sequence). The V end lost 4 bases, the J end lost 7 bases, and 13 bases lay between the germline ends. CDR3 size: 13 residues. Here the CDR3 reads CASSTGTLRTQYF. CDR3 DNA: TGTGCCAGTAGTACGGGGACATTGAGGACCCAGTACTTC.

The genes are TRBV28 and TRBJ1-5; D may be TRBD1 (5 bases). The CDR3 loop spans 16 amino acids. Germline assignment: CDR1 MDHEN and CDR2 SYDVKM. Trimming removed 3 bases from V and 3 bases from J, with 15 bases in between. The CDR3 reads CASSFMGQASNQPQHF. Here the CDR3 DNA reads TGTGCCAGCAGTTTTATGGGGCAGGCCTCCAATCAGCCCCAGCATTTT.

J is TRBJ1-2 and V is TRBV6-5; the D gene is possibly TRBD1 (5 bases). CDR1 and CDR2 from the germline V gene are MNHEY and SVGAGI. V lost 2 bases and J 8 bases, leaving 9 bases between the germline ends. The CDR3 is 12 amino acids. The DNA of the CDR3 is TGTGCCAGCAGTTACGGGGGGTCCGGCTACACCTTC. Translated: CASSYGGSGYTF.

For the CDR3, the DNA is TGTGCCAGCAGCTTAACTAAACTAGCGGACAGCTCCTACGAGCAGTACTTC. Translated, it gives CASSLTKLADSSYEQYF. The gene calls are TRBV7-9 and TRBJ2-7; 8 nucleotides agree with TRBD2. V lost 2 bases, J lost 0 bases, and 9 bases stayed unmatched. The CDR3 covers 17 residues. Germline CDR1 and CDR2: SEHNR and FQNEAQ (reference sequence).

This clone was observed a few times. This chain's CDR3 is CASSFLRTGGRDWAGELFF. CDR3 nucleotides: TGTGCCAGCAGTTTCCTACGGACAGGCGGGAGGGATTGGGCCGGGGAGCTGTTTTTT. This sequence joins TRBV28 and TRBJ2-2, with 9 bases matching TRBD2. Looked up from germline, CDR1 is MDHEN and CDR2 is SYDVKM. V lost 3 bases to trimming and J lost 6 bases; unmatched junction nucleotides: 17. CDR3 length equals 19 residues.

The chain uses TRBV6-6 and TRBJ1-2; D is unclear. V was cut by 8 bases and J by 8 bases, with 12 bases left in between. The CDR3 totals 11 residues. Germline V gene data show CDR1 as MNHNY and CDR2 as SVGAGI (reference sequence). The CDR3 bases are TGTGCCAGCTCCGCAAGCTTGGGCTACACCTTC. The encoded protein is CASSASLGYTF.

V is TRBV13 and J is TRBJ2-7; D possibly corresponds to TRBD1 (6 bases). The CDR3 runs 16 residues. The germline V gene has CDR1 PRHDT and CDR2 FYEKMQ (reference sequence). Trimming took 5 bases from V and 0 from J, leaving 17 bases between them. In DNA form, the CDR3 reads TGTGCCAGCAGCGTCTCGACAGGATTCCGCTCCTACGAGCAGTACTTC. Translating it yields CASSVSTGFRSYEQYF.

The chain is built from TRBV5-1 and TRBJ2-7; 10 bases match TRBD1. Trimming cost V 2 bases and J 6 bases; bases outside gene matches: 8. Germline CDR1 is SGHRS and CDR2 is YFSETQ. The CDR3 is 15 residues long. For the CDR3, the DNA is TGCGCCAGCAGCTTTAACCGGGACAGGGGACGCGAGCAGTACTTC. It codes for CASSFNRDRGREQYF.

The chain has TRBV19 and TRBJ1-1; D gene unclear. Trimming took off 3 bases at V and 4 bases at J, with 9 bases between the two ends. Germline loops: CDR1 LNHDA, CDR2 SQIVND (reference sequence). The CDR3 extends over 13 amino acids. CDR3 amino acids: CASSIQGGTEAFF. As DNA, the CDR3 is TGTGCCAGTAGTATCCAAGGCGGCACTGAAGCTTTCTTT.